This TCR beta chain emerged from a study of beta chain features in type 1 diabetes (dated by TCRdb to 2016 to 2018). In the study overall: No differences in mean age, gender distribution, total cell number or subset yield were found between patients and healthy donors. Across all samples, about 110 million sorted cells were examined, and cell number per subset correlated strongly with RNA yield. In the study, TCRB repertoires of sorted circulating CD4+ T cell subsets from recently diagnosed type 1 diabetes patients were compared with those of matched healthy donors. Whereas all 30 or so donors provided naive and central memory subsets, regulatory and stem cell-like memory subsets were isolated from just 8 patients and about 8 healthy donors.

All of the isolated RNA was reverse transcribed with the High Capacity cDNA Reverse Transcription Kit, so expressed TCRB transcripts were sequenced. Naive, central memory and regulatory T cell samples underwent deep immunoSEQ sequencing, averaging around 3.6 million total reads per sample. Sorted cells were lysed in RLT buffer, and RNA was extracted using DNase-treated RNeasy Micro or Mini kits according to cell number. To prevent cross-contamination, every cell subset was processed on its own, while patient and healthy donor samples were processed together. The immunoSEQ multiplex PCR was used to amplify TCRB sequences from cDNA, generating 87-bp fragments that spanned the CDR3 region. Amplicons were sequenced on the Illumina HiSeq platform. The study's own analysis went as follows. PCR bias was computationally corrected using synthetic template baselines, reads within Hamming distance 2 were collapsed, and singletons that could not be merged were discarded. Reads were aligned to IMGT to assign V, D and J genes, CDR3 length, and insertions or deletions at six rearrangement sites. Within each subset, clonotype counts were normalized to the number of sorted cells before true diversity and Gini coefficients were calculated with the tcR R package. The overlap coefficient, calculated on TCRB nucleotide sequences, was used to quantify repertoire sharing. Out-of-frame TCRB sequences from naive cells were analyzed as a proxy for the pre-selection repertoire. In its TCRdb copy, this immuneACCESS table keeps in-frame sequences only and misses some clones. Where compared with another copy, unresolved V genes explain less than half of these, and the others have no known cause. That table supplies the V and J calls and clone size; D and trimming were determined from the DNA. In this sample the table shows about 410,000 clones, approximately 15% of which occur a single time. Jointly, the top ten make up around 0.035% of the sample.

General findings and caveats noted by the study authors: Type 1 diabetes patients showed a moderate but significant shortening of TCRB CDR3 length in all four CD4+ subsets. Because cDNA rather than genomic DNA was sequenced, highly expressing activated cells could have been over-represented, although no difference in activation and CD3 levels was found between groups. Patients with type 1 diabetes made fewer insertions and deleted more nucleotides at VDJ recombination sites, implying thymic rearrangement abnormalities. Shorter templates might be favored by PCR, yet because patient and control samples were amplified and corrected together, any such skew would affect both groups equally. Naive, central memory and regulatory TCRB repertoires appeared to be more alike among patients than among healthy donors. Because small numbers of individuals were included in the HLA sub-analyses, any influence of HLA type on TCRB rearrangement was left unresolved.

From each donor, a single peripheral blood sample of approximately 110 mL on average was drawn into heparinised tubes. A BD FACSAria II was used to sort naive, central memory, regulatory and stem cell-like memory CD4+ T cells with a panel that included CD45RO, CCR7, CD25, CD127, CD95 and CD27. Purity was above 95% for every sorted population. PBMCs were separated immediately by Lymphoprep density gradient centrifugation and were stained directly, without being cultured. So that batch effects would be minimized, each experiment stained and sorted samples in pairs, pairing one healthy donor with one patient. As regards this clone: Its antigen is still unknown. No base qualities exist here, and no much larger clone lies one base off it.

The CDR3 measures 11 amino acids from cysteine to phenylalanine. Of all the DNA, just the CDR3 is kept, 33 bases in frame from base 1. The junction shows trimming of 6 bases on V and 7 bases on J, plus 9 bases between the germline ends. The germline V gene supplies CDR1 MNHEY and CDR2 SVGAGI. The chain is assembled from TRBV6-5 and TRBJ1-1, with the D gene not confidently named. The sequence came from a young man in good health. Sequenced material: naive CD4+ T cells from blood. The label giving this sample's cell subset or site can be read as: true naive CD4+ T cells. DNA sequence: TGTGCCAGCAGCCGAGATAGTGAAGCTTTCTTT. Its translation reads: CASSRDSEAFF.